This TCR beta chain was recorded in a study of identifying expanded T cells in peripheral blood. Points from the study as a whole: Across healthy donors, higher total template counts meant significantly greater approximately two-week count variance. Over two and four weeks, about 17 and 20 clones changed, versus more than 1 between replicates.

CDR3 size: 13 residues. Germline-derived CDR1 and CDR2 are SGHRS and YFSETQ. V gave up 4 bases and J gave up 6 bases; unmatched junction bases: 3. Sequenced by immunoSEQ multiplex PCR; TCRdb stores in-frame clones only, minus some. The sample includes more than 70,000 clones, 70% to 90% of them seen just once. This clone was observed once. Its cognate antigen is unknown. Sample: blood. V and J are TRBV5-1 and TRBJ2-1, with 8 bases identical to TRBD2. The sequence came from a person aged 18 to 70 in good health. The CDR3, as DNA: TGCGCCAGCAGCCCGGGGGGGCTCAATGAGCAGTTCTTC. Translated: CASSPGGLNEQFF. The full variable domain, its missing parts supplied by reference TRBV5-1 and TRBJ2-1, is KAGVTQTPRYLIKTRGQQVTLSCSPISGHRSVSWYQQTPGQGLQFLFEYFSETQRNKGNFPGRFSGRQFSNSRSEMNVSTLELGDSALYLCASSPGGLNEQFFGPGTRLTVL.